This T cell receptor (beta chain) was sequenced in a study of shared T cell receptors in the human thymus (dated by TCRdb to the early 2020s). Regarding the study in general: The study investigated the way shared, self-reactive T-cell receptor alpha chains are produced in the human thymus.

For this clone: Its antigen is currently not known. No much larger clone exists at a distance of one base, and base qualities are not known.

The library was prepared using the immunoSEQ multiplex PCR assay. TCRdb took over this immuneACCESS table, retaining in-frame rearrangements with V and J assigned. Such tables are incomplete; in checked studies, under half of the missing clones stem from an unresolved V gene, and the remainder is unexplained. The sample table records about 380,000 clones; more than 85% of these occur just once. The ten largest clonotypes hold roughly 0.02% of the sample. The source is a human donor. The source material was thymocytes.

Here is the DNA: TGTGCCAGCAGCACCGCTGACGGGACCTACGAGCAGTACTTC. Its translation reads: CASSTADGTYEQYF. The chain employs TRBV5-4 and TRBJ2-7; D gene: possibly TRBD2, on 5 matching bases. The CDR3 measures 14 amino acids from cysteine to phenylalanine. The only DNA kept is the CDR3, 42 bases in frame from the first base. V and J are truncated by 4 bases and 2 bases respectively, leaving an intervening sequence of 13 bases. Reading the germline V gene (reference sequence) gives CDR1 SGHNT and CDR2 YYREEE.